This T cell receptor (beta chain) came from a study of control samples from healthy donors and cancer patients. The CDR3 extends over 15 amino acids. Trimming cost V 9 bases and J 4 bases, with 18 bases left between them. Germline V gene lookup returns CDR1 MNHEY and CDR2 SVGAGI. The data were produced by immunoSEQ multiplex PCR, yet TCRdb's version contains in-frame clones alone and is incomplete. The sample has 130,000 or so clones; 94% are singletons. The sequence was obtained from a middle-aged man in good health. The sequencing input was blood. This chain uses TRBV6-5 with TRBJ2-2; possible D gene TRBD1, 7 bases. The DNA of the CDR3 is TGTGCCAGTGTAGGGTCGCAGGGGGGCACCGGGGAGCTGTTTTTT. As protein: CASVGSQGGTGELFF.